These 3 T cell receptor beta chains share one sample of origin, sequenced in a study of T cell repertoires in cytomegalovirus infection. Using its own MiXCR run on the reads, TCRdb lists one record per CDR3 protein. The table includes more than 400,000 distinct CDR3 sequences, around a quarter detected once. The sequencing sample was made of PBMCs. These receptors were obtained from a human donor in good health (CMV status not recorded). Some clones in this sample may be carry-over from other donors' samples.

This clonotype has a handful of counts. The chain combines TRBV4-1 with TRBJ1-1, with D unclear. The length of the CDR3 is 14 residues. The V end lost 1 base, the J end lost 3 bases, and 9 bases lay between the germline ends. The germline V gene has CDR1 MGHRA and CDR2 YSYEKL. CDR3 bases: TGCGCCAGCAGCCAAGGGTACGGGGACACTGAAGCTTTCTTT. As protein: CASSQGYGDTEAFF.

This clonotype has at least ten counts. The chain employs TRBV7-2 and TRBJ1-2, with D perhaps matching TRBD1 (5 bases). CDR3 size: 13 residues. Per germline, CDR1 SGHTA and CDR2 FQGNSA. The V end lost 1 base, the J end lost 14 bases, and 17 bases lay between the germline ends. The CDR3 reads CASSLDIFQGLTF. CDR3 coding DNA: TGTGCCAGCAGCTTAGATATTTTCCAGGGTCTTACCTTC.

This clonotype was seen repeatedly, ten times or more. V usage is TRBV7-2 and J usage is TRBJ2-1; no firm D call. V was clipped by 5 bases and J by 3 bases, with 11 bases between them. CDR3 length equals 14 residues. Germline loops: CDR1 SGHTA, CDR2 FQGNSA. The CDR3, as DNA: TGTGCCAGCAGCCCTCACCCGGGCTACAATGAGCAGTTCTTC. Protein sequence: CASSPHPGYNEQFF.